This T cell receptor (beta chain) was sequenced in a study of T cells after yellow fever vaccination (dated by TCRdb to the late 2010s). Regarding the study in general: Libraries from fractions with low cell numbers were prepared with the SMART-Seq v4 Ultra Low Input RNA kit. Two healthy male donors, one aged 18 to 29 and one aged 30 to 40 years, were included in the cohort. Blood samples were taken at several timepoints before and after primary and secondary immunization, and bulk PBMC replicates and cell subsets were isolated. To follow T-cell clones before and after primary and booster YFV17D yellow fever vaccination, bulk TCR alpha and beta repertoires were sequenced over time. Paper-wide results and their limitations: Only a couple of donors were included in the study, so the extent to which the findings can be generalized is limited. Compared with the primary T-cell response, the secondary T-cell response was faster but weaker, reaching its peak on day 5 rather than on day 15. A small share of clonotypes occurred in both CD4 and CD8 compartments, likely arising from convergent recombination. Most clones expanded after primary vaccination were re-detected after the booster (almost 98% of CD4 and about nine tenths of CD8), suggesting broad memory maintenance. Because abundant contaminating clonotypes from the bulk population could be contained in FACS-sorted repertoires, computational filtering was required.

What the treatment or condition label conveys for this sample: live attenuated yellow fever vaccine strain. Two biological replicates of bulk PBMCs were collected at each blood-draw timepoint. PBMCs were isolated from peripheral blood using a standard Ficoll-Paque protocol. TriZol was used to extract RNA from bulk PBMCs, CD4 and CD8 fractions, and dextramer-positive and dextramer-negative fractions. Spanning cysteine to phenylalanine, the CDR3 consists of 14 amino acids. Only CDR3 DNA remains: 42 bases, in frame from the first base. V is trimmed back by 5 bases and J by 7 bases, and the junction contains 9 bases that no gene match accounts for. In regard to this clonotype: Its antigen is currently not known. Base qualities are not at hand, and no much larger clone is one base apart.

Sequencing was carried out with an Illumina NovaSeq 6000. TCR cDNA was made using 5'RACE template switching, a step that added a universal primer site and unique molecular identifiers. Priming of cDNA synthesis was performed from both the TCR alpha and TCR beta constant segments. Two PCR steps were used to amplify libraries, with sample barcodes and sequencing adapters being added in the second step. Sequencing of libraries was performed on Illumina HiSeq 2500 (2x100 bp) or NovaSeq (2x150 bp). On the authors' methods: Reads were demultiplexed and collapsed into UMI consensus sequences with MIGEC, and V(D)J alignment was performed with MiXCR. Vaccine-responding clonotypes were defined with edgeR using replicate PBMC samples, requiring FDR below 0.01 and a log2 fold change above 5 up to day 15. CD4 or CD8 identity was assigned to each bulk clonotype according to whether the clonotype was present at higher abundance in the sequenced CD4 repertoire or the sequenced CD8 repertoire. TCRdb applied fastp at Q25 and MiXCR to the public reads, then kept only in-frame beta chains. A single entry per CDR3 protein holds the most common genes and DNA from its merged rows. These V and J calls derive from TCRdb rather than the authors' analysis. A total of some 390,000 distinct CDR3 sequences appear in this sample, roughly a sixth of them only once. Together, the top ten hold roughly a sixth of the sample.

The sample here was PBMCs, taken before the yellow fever booster vaccination. The receptor comes from a man between 18 and 35 years old who received the YFV17D yellow fever vaccine. The V and J segments used are TRBV12-3 or TRBV12-4 and TRBJ1-2; 8 bases in the middle match TRBD1. At the DNA level, the sequence is TGTGCCAGCAGTCCGGACAGGGCAGTACGTGGCTACACCTTC. Its protein reads: CASSPDRAVRGYTF.